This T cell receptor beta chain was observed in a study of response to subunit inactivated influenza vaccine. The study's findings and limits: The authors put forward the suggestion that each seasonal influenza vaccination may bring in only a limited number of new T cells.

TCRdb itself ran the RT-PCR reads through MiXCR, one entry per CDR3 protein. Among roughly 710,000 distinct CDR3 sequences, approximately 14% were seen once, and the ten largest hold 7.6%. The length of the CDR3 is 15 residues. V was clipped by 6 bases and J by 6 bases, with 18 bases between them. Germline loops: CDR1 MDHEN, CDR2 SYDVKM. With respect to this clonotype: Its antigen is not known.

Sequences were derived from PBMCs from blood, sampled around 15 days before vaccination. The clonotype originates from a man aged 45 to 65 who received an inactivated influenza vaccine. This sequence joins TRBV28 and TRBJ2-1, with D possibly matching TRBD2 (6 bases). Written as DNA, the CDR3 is TGTGCCAGCAGGAGCGGGTGGGAATATGTCAATGAGCAGTTCTTC. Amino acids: CASRSGWEYVNEQFF.